The 13 T cell receptor beta chains reported below all come from one sample, sequenced in a study of human thymus T cells. Some clones are missing from TCRdb's copy, which holds only in-frame ones; the method was immunoSEQ multiplex PCR. This table has tens of thousands of clones, 95% appearing once. Thymus was obtained from resections taken during corrective heart surgery. Sequences were obtained from thymus tissue. All receptors come from a girl under three years old with a congenital heart defect but otherwise immunologically healthy.

The chain combines TRBV11-2 with TRBJ1-4; TRBD1 matches 9 bases. CDR1 is SGHAT, CDR2 FQNNGV, per germline. CDR3 length: 17 residues. Trimming took 5 bases from V and 0 from J; bases not matched to a gene: 7. DNA of the CDR3: TGTGCCAGCAGCCACCGAGGACAGGGGCCAACTAATGAAAAACTGTTTTTT. It specifies CASSHRGQGPTNEKLFF.

The V and J genes are TRBV11-2 and TRBJ2-1; no clear D. This CDR3 comprises 15 residues. Germline CDR1 and CDR2: SGHAT and FQNNGV. Trimming pared 1 base from V and 3 bases from J, leaving 10 bases between. The CDR3 loop is CASSLVSVYYNEQFF. CDR3 in DNA: TGTGCCAGCAGCTTAGTGTCCGTCTACTACAATGAGCAGTTCTTC.

The rearrangement joins TRBV28 to TRBJ1-5; TRBD1 is a possible D gene (5 bases). The CDR3 length is 15 residues. CDR1 is MDHEN and CDR2 is SYDVKM in the germline V gene. Deletions cut 3 bases from V and 4 bases from J, with 13 bases between. CDR3 in amino acids: CASSLGFGGNQPQHF. Here the CDR3 DNA reads TGTGCCAGCAGTTTGGGTTTTGGGGGTAATCAGCCCCAGCATTTT.

The V call is TRBV4-1, the J call TRBJ1-1; D is uncertain. The V end lost 0 bases, the J end lost 0 bases, and 11 bases lay between the germline ends. This CDR3 has 16 residues. Germline-derived CDR1 and CDR2 are MGHRA and YSYEKL. CDR3 sequence (DNA): TGCGCCAGCAGCCAAGAAAGGGTGGGTCTGAACACTGAAGCTTTCTTT. The encoded protein is CASSQERVGLNTEAFF.

This sequence joins TRBV7-2 and TRBJ2-6; 7 nucleotides line up with TRBD1. The CDR3 runs to 21 residues. The trim removed 0 bases at V and 0 bases at J, leaving 14 bases unmatched. Germline V gives CDR1 SGHTA, CDR2 FQGNSA. The DNA of the CDR3 is TGTGCCAGCAGCTTAGCCGAAGTTTGGACAGGCCCGTTCTCTGGGGCCAACGTCCTGACTTTC. Encoded protein: CASSLAEVWTGPFSGANVLTF.

This sequence joins TRBV6-1 and TRBJ2-7, with D uncertain. CDR3 length equals 17 residues. V was trimmed by 0 bases and J by 2 bases, leaving 17 bases between them. Per germline, CDR1 MNHNS and CDR2 SASEGT. The CDR3 sequence is CASSEASVPHRTYEQYF. The CDR3 nucleotides are TGTGCCAGCAGTGAAGCGTCCGTCCCTCATCGGACCTACGAGCAGTACTTC.

The chain couples TRBV7-9 to TRBJ2-2; D is perhaps TRBD2 (5 bases). CDR3 length: 13 residues. V gave up 7 bases and J gave up 6 bases, with 12 bases separating them. Germline V gene data show CDR1 as SEHNR and CDR2 as FQNEAQ (reference sequence). As DNA, the CDR3 is TGTGCCAGCATCGGGGAGTTGGCCGGGGAGCTGTTTTTT. This codes for CASIGELAGELFF.

V and J are TRBV5-4 and TRBJ2-1; D is possibly TRBD2 (7 bases). There are 14 residues in the CDR3. Germline assignment: CDR1 SGHNT and CDR2 YYREEE (reference sequence). Deletions cut 4 bases from V and 5 bases from J, with 13 bases between. The CDR3 region has the DNA TGTGCCAGCAGCGAAGGGGGGGGAAACAATGAGCAGTTCTTC. It specifies CASSEGGGNNEQFF.

The CDR3 reads CASSPETGANTGELFF. The CDR3 coding sequence is TGCGCCAGCAGCCCGGAGACGGGGGCGAACACCGGGGAGCTGTTTTTT. The rearrangement links TRBV5-1 to TRBJ2-2; possible D gene TRBD2, 6 bases. V lost 4 bases to trimming and J lost 0 bases, with 13 bases between them. The CDR3 spans 16 residues. Germline-derived CDR1 and CDR2 are SGHRS and YFSETQ.

The J gene is TRBJ1-2, the V gene TRBV4-1; 8 bases match TRBD1. With 4 bases clipped from V and 3 bases from J, the junction kept 13 bases outside the gene matches. The CDR3 is 17 residues long. Per the germline V gene, CDR1 is MGHRA and CDR2 is YSYEKL. DNA for the CDR3: TGCGCCAGCAGCCGCGATGGACGGCCAGGGGGCGACTATGGCTACACCTTC. Translated, it gives CASSRDGRPGGDYGYTF.

The V and J genes are TRBV6-5 and TRBJ2-7; maybe TRBD2 (6 bases). The CDR3 extends over 15 amino acids. Germline CDR1 and CDR2: MNHEY and SVGAGI. Deletions cut 5 bases from V and 0 bases from J, with 14 bases between. In DNA form, the CDR3 reads TGTGCCAGCAGTACCTTAGCGGCCCACTCCTACGAGCAGTACTTC. This translates into CASSTLAAHSYEQYF.

V is TRBV18 and J is TRBJ2-5, with D perhaps being TRBD1 or TRBD2 (5 bases each). Germline V CDR1 and CDR2: KGHSH, LQKENI. The CDR3 runs 20 residues. Trimming pared 5 bases from V and 5 bases from J, leaving 33 bases between. The CDR3 loop is CASSSDLTPHRKGTRETQYF. The CDR3 DNA follows: TGTGCCAGCTCATCGGACCTAACCCCGCACAGGAAGGGGACCCGTGAGACCCAGTACTTC.

The V and J genes are TRBV29-1 and TRBJ2-7; 8 bases are shared with TRBD1. Germline loops: CDR1 SQVTM, CDR2 ANQGSEA. The CDR3 covers 14 residues. The junction had 9 bases not matched to a gene; V was cut back by 5 bases and J by 3 bases. The CDR3 DNA follows: TGCAGCGTTACACGCCCCGGACAGGGCTACGAGCAGTACTTC. This gives the protein CSVTRPGQGYEQYF.